This note documents a single T cell receptor beta chain sequence. This clone came up a few times. What antigen it recognizes has not been identified. The record has no base qualities; no much larger clone is one base away. These data originate in a study of cytomegalovirus exposure and HLA in healthy donors listed by TCRdb under 2017. As for the study more broadly: A later analysis indicated that the 120 or so validation repertoires were generated on the platform also employed for the approximately 690 repertoires of the first cohort. A separate validation cohort of 100 to 150 different subjects was used in addition to the 666-subject first cohort. The study was designed to test whether signatures of past pathogen exposure could be identified by cataloging public T cell receptors. High-throughput TCR immunosequencing, statistical association of individual TCRs with disease status, and machine learning were combined to predict cytomegalovirus infection status. Study-level results and caveats: Most TCR sequences were observed very rarely across donors, whereas some public TCRs were present in many individuals. The study gave a list of more than 150 TCR beta chains associated with cytomegalovirus. In vitro tests confirmed that a few of the cytomegalovirus-associated TCR beta chains recognize cytomegalovirus antigens. In both the original and validation cohorts, the classifier was reported to diagnose cytomegalovirus status with high specificity and sensitivity. The authors suggested that the approach could potentially be extended to other disease states and immunological phenotypes. Subsequent analysis determined that TCRs grouped into clusters in the first cohort also showed a tendency toward co-occurrence across the approximately 110 validation repertoires, and 94% of cluster scores exceeded 0. All 120 or so repertoires were used to score co-occurrence in the validation cohort in a later analysis, because that analysis had no HLA typing for the cohort.

Taken from cysteine to phenylalanine, the CDR3 has 14 residues. The sequence is cut down to CDR3 DNA, 42 bases in frame from base 1. After removal of 2 bases from V and 8 bases from J, the junction retains 7 bases not matched to a gene. Based on the germline V gene, the CDR1 and CDR2 sequences are MGHRA and YSYEKL. The donors belonged to the validation cohort of 120 subjects, which was separate from the approximately 700-subject first cohort. The library was made by the immunoSEQ multiplex PCR assay. The original methods were these. A statistical classification framework was built to diagnose cytomegalovirus status from the catalog of TCR beta chain sequences. Sourced from immuneACCESS, this table was stored by TCRdb with only in-frame sequences that have V and J called. A share of the clones is absent; for the studies checked, an unresolved V gene accounts for under half, and the remainder has no known explanation. V and J calls and clone size come straight from that table; D and trimming were deduced from the DNA. This sample comprises over 250,000 clones, 80% to 90% of them detected only once. Roughly 1% of the sample is held by the ten biggest clonotypes.

The sequence joins TRBV4-1 to TRBJ1-2, and 8 junction bases match TRBD1. The sequencing input was PBMCs. This clonotype was sampled from a woman aged 18 to 35 in good health and CMV-seronegative. The nucleotide sequence is given as TGCGCCAGCAGCCAAACGACAGGGGATTTGGGCTACACCTTC. Translated, it reads CASSQTTGDLGYTF.